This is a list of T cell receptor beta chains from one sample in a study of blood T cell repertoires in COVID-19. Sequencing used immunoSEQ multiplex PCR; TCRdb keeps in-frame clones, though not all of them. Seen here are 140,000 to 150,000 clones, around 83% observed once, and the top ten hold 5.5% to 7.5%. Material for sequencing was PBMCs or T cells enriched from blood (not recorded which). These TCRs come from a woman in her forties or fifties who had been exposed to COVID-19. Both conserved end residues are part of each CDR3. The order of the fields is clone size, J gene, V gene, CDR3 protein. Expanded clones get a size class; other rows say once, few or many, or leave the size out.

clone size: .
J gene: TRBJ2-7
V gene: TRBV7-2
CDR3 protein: CASSFTGGRAYEQYF

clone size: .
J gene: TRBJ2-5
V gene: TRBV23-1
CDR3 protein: CASSLPGSQETQYF

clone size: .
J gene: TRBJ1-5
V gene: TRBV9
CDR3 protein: CASNTGGNQPQHF

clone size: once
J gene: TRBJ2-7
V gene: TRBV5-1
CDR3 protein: CASSRDRAYEQYF

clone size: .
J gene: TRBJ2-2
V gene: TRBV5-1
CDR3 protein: CASSLSGNTGELFF

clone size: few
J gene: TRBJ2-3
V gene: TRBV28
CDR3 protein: CASSPRDSYTDTQYF

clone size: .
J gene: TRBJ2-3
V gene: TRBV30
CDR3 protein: CAWSVISGSTDTQYF

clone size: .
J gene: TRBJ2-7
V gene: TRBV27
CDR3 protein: CASSLTGKRGSYEQYF

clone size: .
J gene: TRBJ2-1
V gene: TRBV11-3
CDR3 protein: CASSLGGAHNEQFF

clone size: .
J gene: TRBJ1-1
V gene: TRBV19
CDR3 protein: CASSIEGRGFTEAFF

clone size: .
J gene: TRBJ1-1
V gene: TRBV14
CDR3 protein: CASSATGVNTEAFF

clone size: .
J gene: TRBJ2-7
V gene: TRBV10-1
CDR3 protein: CASSESSRGQYF

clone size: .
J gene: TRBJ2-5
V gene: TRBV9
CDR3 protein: CASSGGTSGVQETQYF

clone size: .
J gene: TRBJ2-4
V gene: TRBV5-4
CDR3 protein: CASSLDPVTENIQYF

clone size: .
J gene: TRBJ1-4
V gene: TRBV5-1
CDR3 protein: CASSLGKGEKLFF